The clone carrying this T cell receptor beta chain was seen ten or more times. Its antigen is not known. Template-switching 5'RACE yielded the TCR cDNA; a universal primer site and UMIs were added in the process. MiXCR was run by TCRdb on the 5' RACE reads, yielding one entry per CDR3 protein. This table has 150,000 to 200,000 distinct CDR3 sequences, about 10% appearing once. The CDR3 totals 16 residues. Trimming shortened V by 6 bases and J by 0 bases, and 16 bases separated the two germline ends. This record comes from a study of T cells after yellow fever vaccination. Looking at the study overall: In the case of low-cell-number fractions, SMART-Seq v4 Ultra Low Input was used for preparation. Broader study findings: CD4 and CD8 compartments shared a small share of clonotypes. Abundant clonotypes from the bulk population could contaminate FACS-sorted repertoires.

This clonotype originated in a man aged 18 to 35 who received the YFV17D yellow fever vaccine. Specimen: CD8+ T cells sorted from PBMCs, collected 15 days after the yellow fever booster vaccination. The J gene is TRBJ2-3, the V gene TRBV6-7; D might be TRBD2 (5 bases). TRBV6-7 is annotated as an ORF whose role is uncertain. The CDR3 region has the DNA TGTGCCAGCAGCTATAGGACTCCGAGGAGCACAGATACGCAGTATTTT. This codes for CASSYRTPRSTDTQYF.